The clone carrying this T cell receptor beta chain was picked up many times. The germline V gene has CDR1 SEHNR and CDR2 FQNEAQ (reference sequence). This CDR3 has 13 amino acids. V was pared by 2 bases and J by 15 bases, with 17 bases between. This sample is part of a study of patients and donors after allogeneic stem cell transplantation. TCRdb called the RT-PCR reads again in MiXCR, with one record for every CDR3 protein. The top ten clones hold about 3% of a sample with tens of thousands of distinct CDR3 sequences, 5% of them seen once. The chain combines TRBV7-9 with TRBJ2-1, with a weak D call TRBD2 (6 bases). This receptor was taken from a human donor who was either an allogeneic HSCT recipient or a stem cell or donor lymphocyte infusion donor (not recorded which). It is not recorded whose cells these are; they may come from a transplant donor. Sequenced material: blood, either unsorted or a sorted T cell fraction (not recorded which). The CDR3 DNA is TGTGCCAGCAGCTTACAACCCTCCGGGACTCCGTTCTTC. It encodes CASSLQPSGTPFF.